Included here is one T cell receptor (beta chain) sequence, with context. The table came from immunoSEQ multiplex PCR; TCRdb's copy has only in-frame clones and leaves some out. The sample carries 78,000 or so clones, roughly 90% recorded once. This entry belongs to a study of technical replicates of blood from several donors. The V end was cut by 3 bases, the J end by 8 bases, with 10 bases between. CDR3 size: 13 residues. The germline V gene has CDR1 MNHEY and CDR2 SMNVEV (reference sequence). The chain links TRBV27 to TRBJ2-2, with D possibly TRBD2 on 6 matching bases. The TCR originated in a human donor in good health. Sequenced: T cells isolated from PBMCs. CDR3 sequence reads: CASSFLAKGELFF. DNA of the CDR3: TGTGCCAGCAGTTTCCTAGCGAAAGGGGAGCTGTTTTTT.